Sequencing of this T cell receptor beta chain was carried out in a study of blood T cell repertoires in COVID-19. The wider study: The cDNA or gDNA used as material had been derived from T cells, B-cell-depleted T cells, or PBMCs.

This CDR3 is built from 15 residues. Germline-derived CDR1 and CDR2 are LGHDT and YNNKEL (reference sequence). The J segment lost 8 bases and the V segment lost 3 bases, leaving 3 bases of the junction unmatched. Seattle-derived patients entered the study during active infection and were followed longitudinally. In the original processing: Using reference gene primer amplification, nucleated cell counts were estimated. Sequenced by immunoSEQ multiplex PCR; TCRdb stores in-frame clones only, minus some. V and J calls and clone size are those listed in that table; D and trimming were worked out from the DNA. The sample has fewer than 400,000 clones, roughly 89% seen once.

The material sequenced was peripheral blood. The receptor was isolated from a young woman with COVID-19, enrolled during active disease. This chain links TRBV3-1 (or the pseudogene TRBV3-2) with TRBJ2-1; TRBD2 matches 14 bases. CDR3: CASSQGTSGGHEQFF. DNA for the CDR3: TGTGCCAGCAGCCAGGGGACTAGCGGGGGCCATGAGCAGTTCTTC.